This T cell receptor (beta chain) was captured by sequencing in a study of OX40 agonist ivuxolimab in advanced cancers. For the study in its entirety: The costimulatory receptor OX40 (CD134) was targeted by ivuxolimab, a fully human IgG2 agonistic monoclonal antibody. Peripheral TCRbeta sequencing was intended to test whether TCR sequence diversity was altered and clonal T-cell expansion was caused by ivuxolimab. Of the roughly 51 patients in dose escalation, about 20 had hepatocellular carcinoma, around 15 had melanoma, 9 had renal cell carcinoma and 9 had head and neck cancer. Partial responses were achieved by three dose-escalation patients, of whom one had hepatocellular carcinoma and two had cutaneous melanoma. Patients were allowed to have had prior anti-PD-1, anti-PD-L1 or anti-CTLA-4 therapy, and 40% of the dose-escalation patients had been treated with checkpoint inhibitors. The paper covers the monotherapy dose-escalation part of the phase I ivuxolimab trial, which included N of about 51 patients. In the dose-escalation cohort, more than 75% of patients were male, and the mean age was roughly 60 years, with a range of 23 to 79. Intravenous ivuxolimab was administered to patients every 2 weeks at six dose levels: 0.01, 0.1, 0.3, 1.5, 3 and 10 mg/kg. Beyond this particular receptor, the publication reports: Low levels of normalized T-cell clonal expansion were also seen in some patients who did not respond. At doses of 0.1 to 3.0 mg/kg, clonal expansion of both CD4+ and CD8+ T cells in blood was seen between baseline and week 6. In the 0.1-3.0 mg/kg groups, partial responders were among the patients with the lowest normalized peripheral clonal expansion, particularly in CD8+ T cells. Which antigens the clonally expanded peripheral T cells were specific for was not determined. After ivuxolimab, CD8+ T cells had more expanded clones than CD4+ T cells on average.

This clone was recorded once. The antigen it recognizes is unknown. No much larger clone is present one base from it, and per-base qualities are unavailable. Patients with autoimmune disease history or receiving systemic immunosuppression were excluded from the trial. Peripheral blood for TCR sequencing was collected from all dose cohorts at baseline, on cycle 4 day 1, and on cycle 7 day 1. The samples were drawn from a first-in-human, open-label, multicenter phase I dose-escalation trial of ivuxolimab. Adults with locally advanced or metastatic melanoma, renal cell, hepatocellular, or head and neck squamous cell carcinoma were enrolled in the trial. Before TCR sequencing, CD4+ T cells and CD8+ T cells were sorted from peripheral blood as separate populations. Genomic DNA was isolated from the sorted cells so that the TCRbeta CDR3 region could be sequenced. TCRbeta CDR3 regions were sequenced using the immunoSEQ Assay. Held by TCRdb, this immuneACCESS table contains in-frame sequences only and omits some clones. Under half of the omission traces to an unresolved V gene where checked; the cause of the rest is unknown. Within this sample are tens of thousands of clones, with around 81% of them counted one time only. The ten top clones hold around 4.5% of the sample.

The CDR3 measures 12 amino acids from cysteine to phenylalanine. Only the CDR3 part of the read is kept: 36 bases, read in frame from the first base. V is clipped by 9 bases and J by 6 bases, and the sequence between their germline boundaries is 14 bases long. CDR1 and CDR2, per the germline V gene, are MDHEN and SYDVKM. The sample here was CD4+ or CD8+ T cells sorted from blood, taken in a trial of the OX40 agonist ivuxolimab. The chain was built from TRBV28 and TRBJ1-2; matching of 5 bases hints at TRBD1 as the D gene. This TCR came from an adult with an advanced solid tumor such as melanoma, head and neck, liver or kidney cancer. The DNA sequence follows: TGTGCCAGTGGCGGCAGGGACCATGGCTACACCTTC. It specifies CASGGRDHGYTF.